The 9 T cell receptor beta chains in this list originate from one sample, sequenced in a study of blood T cells in healthy people across ages. PCR was performed a second time for about 7 to 11 cycles using a sample-barcoded 5' primer and a J-beta primer mix. TCRdb used MiXCR to reprocess the 5' RACE reads, holding one entry per CDR3 protein. The sample has about 620,000 distinct CDR3 sequences, around a fifth seen once. The sequenced sample was blood. The receptors shown here come from an older man in good health.

The chain employs TRBV6-2 or TRBV6-3 and TRBJ2-5; D remains unclear. Trimming shortened V by 6 bases and J by 0 bases, and 11 bases separated the two germline ends. Germline-derived CDR1 and CDR2 are MNHEY and SVGEGT. This CDR3 has 14 residues. The CDR3 loop is CASRHISYQETQYF. The CDR3, as DNA: TGTGCCAGCAGACACATCTCGTACCAAGAGACCCAGTACTTC.

The rearrangement uses TRBV12-3 or TRBV12-4 and TRBJ2-5; D is unclear. The assigned J gene may be wrong: the sequence end matches TRBJ2-1 better. This CDR3 comprises 11 residues. DNA of the CDR3: TGTGCCAGCAGTCAGAGCCATGAGCAGTTCTTC. Amino acid sequence: CASSQSHEQFF.

In DNA, the CDR3 is TGTGCCAGCACCCATCCTGGTGCGACAGGGGATTTCACCGGGGAGCTGTTTTTT. Translating gives CASTHPGATGDFTGELFF. The genes are TRBV6-2 or TRBV6-3 and TRBJ2-2, with 8 bases fitting TRBD1. V dropped 7 bases and J dropped 4; count of bases not matched to a gene: 17. The CDR3 runs 18 residues. Germline V gives CDR1 MNHEY, CDR2 SVGEGT.

This clonotype was seen at least ten times. The gene calls are TRBV6-1 and TRBJ2-6, with D perhaps TRBD2 (6 bases). The CDR3 runs 15 residues. Trimming removed 7 bases at V and 2 bases at J, with 12 bases between. Germline V gives CDR1 MNHNS, CDR2 SASEGT. Written as DNA, the CDR3 is TGTGCCAGCAACACAAGGGAGGCTGGGGCCAACGTCCTGACTTTC. Its translation: CASNTREAGANVLTF.

This clonotype was observed a handful of times. V gene TRBV27 combines with J gene TRBJ1-2, with a weak D call TRBD1 (5 bases). Germline values: CDR1 MNHEY, CDR2 SMNVEV (reference sequence). V lost 5 bases and J lost 2, with 9 bases in between. The CDR3 spans 13 residues. As DNA, the CDR3 is TGTGCCAGCAGTCTCAGGGAAAACTATGGCTACACCTTC. Its translation: CASSLRENYGYTF.

As for this clonotype: A single base separates this from a much larger clone, so it may be a read error. This chain links TRBV9 with TRBJ2-7, with D maybe TRBD2 (6 bases). Germline V gene sequence: CDR1 SGDLS, CDR2 YYNGEE. The CDR3 contains 15 residues. The chain's CDR3 is CAISVGDGSEYEQYF. In DNA form, the CDR3 reads TGTGCCATCAGCGTAGGAGACGGGAGCGAATACGAGCAGTACTTC.

This clonotype was seen more than once but under ten times. V gene TRBV5-4 combines with J gene TRBJ2-5, with D perhaps matching TRBD2 (6 bases). Trimming pared 0 bases from V and 1 base from J, leaving 10 bases between. CDR1 is SGHNT and CDR2 is YYREEE in the germline V gene (reference sequence). This CDR3 contains 15 residues. CDR3 sequence reads: CASSLAGVVQETQYF. CDR3 DNA sequence: TGTGCCAGCAGCTTGGCGGGAGTGGTCCAAGAGACCCAGTACTTC.

This clonotype turned up a few times. The chain combines TRBV7-9 with TRBJ2-5, with 8 bases aligning to TRBD1. The end of the DNA fits TRBJ2-1 better, so the J call may be wrong. Germline V gene lookup returns CDR1 SEHNR and CDR2 FQNEAQ (reference sequence). This CDR3 spans 15 amino acids. CDR3 in DNA: TGTGCCAGCAGCCAAACCCGGACAGGGTACAATGAGCAGTTCTTC. Encoded protein: CASSQTRTGYNEQFF.

This clonotype was picked up a small number of times. The V gene is TRBV28, the J gene TRBJ2-7; D possibly uses TRBD1 or TRBD2 (6 bases each). The end of the DNA aligns better with TRBJ2-5, so the J call may be wrong. From germline, CDR1 is MDHEN and CDR2 SYDVKM. The CDR3 sequence is 15 residues long. The CDR3 sequence: CASSPPSGALETQYF. The DNA for the CDR3 is TGTGCCAGCAGTCCCCCGTCGGGGGCTTTGGAGACCCAGTACTTC.